Listed below are T cell receptor beta chains from one sample, sequenced in a study of cytomegalovirus exposure and HLA in healthy donors. The repertoire was sequenced with immunoSEQ multiplex PCR; TCRdb's copy has only in-frame clones and lacks some. The sample yields about 150,000 clones, more than 75% seen once. The sample consisted of PBMCs. Source of these receptors: a man aged 30-40 years in good health and CMV-seropositive. Both conserved end residues are part of each CDR3. The D gene is left open where the match is weak. The size field is filled for only some rows; it gives once, few, many or a size class.

clone size: .; J gene: TRBJ2-4; D gene: TRBD2; V gene: TRBV11-3; CDR3 DNA: TGTGCCAGCACTTGGGGGGGGACCAAAAACATTCAGTACTTC; CDR3 protein: CASTWGGTKNIQYF
clone size: .; J gene: TRBJ2-5; D gene: TRBD1; V gene: TRBV7-2; CDR3 DNA: TGTGCCAGCAGCCCCGACCCTGCCGGGACAGGGAAAGAGACCCAGTACTTC; CDR3 protein: CASSPDPAGTGKETQYF
clone size: .; J gene: TRBJ2-7; D gene: .; V gene: TRBV7-3; CDR3 DNA: TGTGCCAGCAGCTTAATTGGGTCACAGATCTACGAGCAGTACTTC; CDR3 protein: CASSLIGSQIYEQYF
clone size: .; J gene: TRBJ2-5; D gene: .; V gene: TRBV7-9; CDR3 DNA: TGTTCCAGCAGCTCGCAGGGGATCCAAGAGACCCAGTACTTC; CDR3 protein: CSSSSQGIQETQYF
clone size: .; J gene: TRBJ1-5; D gene: TRBD1; V gene: TRBV25-1; CDR3 DNA: TGTGCCAGCAGTGAAGGACAGGGGTTTCAGCCCCAGCATTTT; CDR3 protein: CASSEGQGFQPQHF
clone size: .; J gene: TRBJ2-1; D gene: .; V gene: TRBV5-8; CDR3 DNA: TGTGCCAGCAGCACATGGTTGCGGACAGCGGGACAGGAAGAGCAGTTCTTC; CDR3 protein: CASSTWLRTAGQEEQFF
clone size: .; J gene: TRBJ2-3; D gene: TRBD2; V gene: TRBV27; CDR3 DNA: TGTGCCAGCAGTTTCTATAGCGGGAGCACAGATACGCAGTATTTT; CDR3 protein: CASSFYSGSTDTQYF
clone size: .; J gene: TRBJ2-3; D gene: TRBD2; V gene: TRBV6-6; CDR3 DNA: TGTGCCAGCAGTTCCATAGCGGGGGATACGCAGTATTTT; CDR3 protein: CASSSIAGDTQYF
clone size: .; J gene: TRBJ2-1; D gene: TRBD2; V gene: TRBV6-1; CDR3 DNA: TGTGCCAGCAGACTAGCGGAGCACAATGAGCAGTTCTTC; CDR3 protein: CASRLAEHNEQFF
clone size: .; J gene: TRBJ2-1; D gene: TRBD2; V gene: TRBV11-2; CDR3 DNA: TGTGCCAGCAGCTTACTTCCCCTTCTAGCGGGAGGTTACAATGAGCAGTTCTTC; CDR3 protein: CASSLLPLLAGGYNEQFF
clone size: .; J gene: TRBJ2-1; D gene: TRBD2; V gene: TRBV30; CDR3 DNA: TGTGCCTGGAGTCCCGAAGGGCTAGCGGGAGGGACTGAGCAGTTCTTC; CDR3 protein: CAWSPEGLAGGTEQFF
clone size: .; J gene: TRBJ2-1; D gene: .; V gene: TRBV5-1; CDR3 DNA: TGCGCCAGCAGCTTAGGCGGGCCGGACAATGAGCAGTTCTTC; CDR3 protein: CASSLGGPDNEQFF
clone size: few; J gene: TRBJ1-6; D gene: TRBD1; V gene: TRBV27; CDR3 DNA: TGTGCCAGCAGTCAGTACAGGGGCGGTAATTCACCCCTCCACTTT; CDR3 protein: CASSQYRGGNSPLHF
clone size: .; J gene: TRBJ1-4; D gene: TRBD1; V gene: TRBV6-4; CDR3 DNA: TGTGCCAGCAGGTCCGGGACAGGGGGTTTTGAAAAACTGTTTTTT; CDR3 protein: CASRSGTGGFEKLFF
clone size: .; J gene: TRBJ2-2; D gene: TRBD2; V gene: TRBV19; CDR3 DNA: TGTGCCAGTAGGCCACCGGGACTAGCGTACACCGGGGAGCTGTTTTTT; CDR3 protein: CASRPPGLAYTGELFF
clone size: .; J gene: TRBJ2-7; D gene: TRBD2; V gene: TRBV27; CDR3 DNA: TGTGCCAGCGGGAGCGGGAACCTCAACGAGCAGTACTTC; CDR3 protein: CASGSGNLNEQYF
clone size: .; J gene: TRBJ2-1; D gene: TRBD2; V gene: TRBV9; CDR3 DNA: TGTGCCAGCAGCGAAAATTTGGGTAGCGGGGGGCAGTTCTTC; CDR3 protein: CASSENLGSGGQFF
clone size: .; J gene: TRBJ2-3; D gene: .; V gene: TRBV19; CDR3 DNA: TGTGCCAGTAGTATAGACAGGGTTGCAGATACGCAGTATTTT; CDR3 protein: CASSIDRVADTQYF
clone size: few; J gene: TRBJ1-4; D gene: .; V gene: TRBV27; CDR3 DNA: TGTGCCAGCAGAACGTCCTACGGGGGACTGTTTTTT; CDR3 protein: CASRTSYGGLFF
clone size: .; J gene: TRBJ2-3; D gene: .; V gene: TRBV5-6; CDR3 DNA: TGTGCCAGCAGCTTGGCGGGTCATTACACAGATACGCAGTATTTT; CDR3 protein: CASSLAGHYTDTQYF
clone size: .; J gene: TRBJ1-5; D gene: .; V gene: TRBV15; CDR3 DNA: TGTGCCACCAGCAGAGCAAGCAGGGGAGATCAGCCCCAGCATTTT; CDR3 protein: CATSRASRGDQPQHF
clone size: once; J gene: TRBJ2-1; D gene: .; V gene: TRBV11-3; CDR3 DNA: TGTGCCAGCTCGGGCGGTGAGAGCGGTGAGCAGTTCTTC; CDR3 protein: CASSGGESGEQFF
clone size: .; J gene: TRBJ2-5; D gene: TRBD2; V gene: TRBV11-2; CDR3 DNA: TGTGCCAGCAGCTTCCGACTAGCGGGAGGGGCAAGAGAGACCCAGTACTTC; CDR3 protein: CASSFRLAGGARETQYF
clone size: .; J gene: TRBJ1-2; D gene: TRBD1; V gene: TRBV6-6; CDR3 DNA: TGTGCCAGCAGTTACGTGAGGGGGGACAGCTATGGCTACACCTTC; CDR3 protein: CASSYVRGDSYGYTF
clone size: .; J gene: TRBJ2-3; D gene: TRBD2; V gene: TRBV7-8; CDR3 DNA: TGTGCCAGCAGCTTAGCCCTAGGGGCGGGAGGGCCAGCCACAGATACGCAGTATTTT; CDR3 protein: CASSLALGAGGPATDTQYF
clone size: .; J gene: TRBJ2-3; D gene: TRBD2; V gene: TRBV2; CDR3 DNA: TGTGCCAGCAGTGACCCGGGAGGCGTCACAGATACGCAGTATTTT; CDR3 protein: CASSDPGGVTDTQYF
clone size: .; J gene: TRBJ2-5; D gene: .; V gene: TRBV11-3; CDR3 DNA: TGTGCCAGCAGCTTAGATGCGATCCTAGCGTTCGAGACCCAGTACTTC; CDR3 protein: CASSLDAILAFETQYF
clone size: .; J gene: TRBJ1-5; D gene: TRBD1; V gene: TRBV7-8; CDR3 DNA: TGTGCCAGCAGCTTCGGACAGGGTAATCAGCCCCAGCATTTT; CDR3 protein: CASSFGQGNQPQHF
clone size: .; J gene: TRBJ1-3; D gene: .; V gene: TRBV2; CDR3 DNA: TGTGCCAGCAGTATAACAGGGAAGGGGTCTCTCTCTGGAAACACCATATATTTT; CDR3 protein: CASSITGKGSLSGNTIYF
clone size: .; J gene: TRBJ1-1; D gene: .; V gene: TRBV6-5; CDR3 DNA: TGTGCCAGCAGTTACGGCTCCACTGAAGCTTTCTTT; CDR3 protein: CASSYGSTEAFF
clone size: .; J gene: TRBJ2-1; D gene: .; V gene: TRBV2; CDR3 DNA: TGTGCCAGCAGTGACCCTGGCGGGGCCTCCTACAATGAGCAGTTCTTC; CDR3 protein: CASSDPGGASYNEQFF
clone size: .; J gene: TRBJ1-4; D gene: .; V gene: TRBV11-3; CDR3 DNA: TGTGCCAGCAGCGGAGGATTACATGGGCCCAATGAAAAACTGTTTTTT; CDR3 protein: CASSGGLHGPNEKLFF
clone size: .; J gene: TRBJ2-7; D gene: .; V gene: TRBV7-9; CDR3 DNA: TGTGCCAGCAGCCCTGGGGGGGGGCCCTACGAGCAGTACTTC; CDR3 protein: CASSPGGGPYEQYF
clone size: .; J gene: TRBJ1-5; D gene: .; V gene: TRBV7-6; CDR3 DNA: TGTGCCAGCAGCTTAGATAGTGCGGGCCAGCCCCAGCATTTT; CDR3 protein: CASSLDSAGQPQHF
clone size: few; J gene: TRBJ1-2; D gene: .; V gene: TRBV4-1; CDR3 DNA: TGCGCCAGCAGCCAAGAGGGCAGCCGACACTATGGCTACACCTTC; CDR3 protein: CASSQEGSRHYGYTF
clone size: .; J gene: TRBJ1-1; D gene: .; V gene: TRBV19; CDR3 DNA: TGTGCCAGTAGTATATTGTGGCCGGGGAGGAGCACTGAAGCTTTCTTT; CDR3 protein: CASSILWPGRSTEAFF
clone size: .; J gene: TRBJ1-2; D gene: TRBD1; V gene: TRBV7-9; CDR3 DNA: TGTGCCAGCAGTCCCTTGACAGGGGGCTTCGATGGCTACACCTTC; CDR3 protein: CASSPLTGGFDGYTF
clone size: .; J gene: TRBJ1-1; D gene: .; V gene: TRBV7-8; CDR3 DNA: TGTGCCAGCAGCTTAGTGGCACAGAACACTGAAGCTTTCTTT; CDR3 protein: CASSLVAQNTEAFF
clone size: once; J gene: TRBJ2-3; D gene: .; V gene: TRBV11-1; CDR3 DNA: TGTGCCAGCCCCAGATTTTCCTTT; CDR3 protein: CASPRFSF
clone size: .; J gene: TRBJ2-7; D gene: TRBD1; V gene: TRBV11-3; CDR3 DNA: TGTGCCAGCAGCTTATGGGGACAGGGAGACTCCTACGAGCAGTACTTC; CDR3 protein: CASSLWGQGDSYEQYF
clone size: .; J gene: TRBJ2-1; D gene: .; V gene: TRBV19; CDR3 DNA: TGTGCCAGTAGTATAGGTATTAACTCCTACAATGAGCAGTTCTTC; CDR3 protein: CASSIGINSYNEQFF
clone size: .; J gene: TRBJ1-4; D gene: TRBD1; V gene: TRBV11-2; CDR3 DNA: TGTGCCAGCAGCTCCGTTGGACAGGGAACTAATGAAAAACTGTTTTTT; CDR3 protein: CASSSVGQGTNEKLFF
clone size: .; J gene: TRBJ1-2; D gene: .; V gene: TRBV9; CDR3 DNA: TGTGCCAGCAGCGTAGGGGACACCAACTATGGCTACACCTTC; CDR3 protein: CASSVGDTNYGYTF
clone size: .; J gene: TRBJ1-5; D gene: .; V gene: TRBV7-2; CDR3 DNA: TGTGCCAGCAGCATTGACAGGAACTGGCAGCCCCAGCATTTT; CDR3 protein: CASSIDRNWQPQHF
clone size: .; J gene: TRBJ2-1; D gene: TRBD1; V gene: TRBV4-1; CDR3 DNA: TGCGCCAGCAGCCAAGAGCAAGGACAGGGGGCCGAGCGGGGCCTTTTCTTC; CDR3 protein: CASSQEQGQGAERGLFF
clone size: .; J gene: TRBJ2-2; D gene: TRBD2; V gene: TRBV7-3; CDR3 DNA: TGTGCCAGCAGCCCCATACTAGCGCGAAACACCGGGGAGCTGTTTTTT; CDR3 protein: CASSPILARNTGELFF
clone size: .; J gene: TRBJ2-1; D gene: .; V gene: TRBV21-1; CDR3 DNA: TGTGCCAGCAGCCCCCATAAGGGACTAGCGTTAGATGAGCAGTTCTTC; CDR3 protein: CASSPHKGLALDEQFF
clone size: .; J gene: TRBJ2-3; D gene: .; V gene: TRBV15; CDR3 DNA: TGTGCCACCAGCAGCACCGTAGGGGGGGAGACAGATACGCAGTATTTT; CDR3 protein: CATSSTVGGETDTQYF